This T cell receptor (beta chain) was sequenced in a study of OX40 agonist ivuxolimab in advanced cancers. Study overall: From about 20 to 79 years was the age range, with a mean of around 60 years, and around 83% were male. Partial responses, seen in three patients, involved one hepatocellular carcinoma and two cutaneous melanomas.

V was clipped by 1 base and J by 5 bases, with 10 bases between them. CDR3 size: 14 residues. Here immunoSEQ multiplex PCR was the method, and the copy in TCRdb shows in-frame clones only, minus some. The sample lists 100,000 or so clones; roughly 95% were seen once. Study results and limitations: Clonal expansion was seen in CD4+ and CD8+ blood T cells by week 6 at 0.1 to 3.0 mg/kg.

Remarks on this clone: The antigen remains undetermined.

Blood sampling was done at baseline, cycle 4 day 1, and cycle 7 day 1. The receptor comes from an adult with an advanced solid tumor such as melanoma, head and neck, liver or kidney cancer. This chain joins TRBV5-3 and TRBJ1-3; D unclear. TRBV5-3 counts as an open reading frame of uncertain function. The sequenced sample was CD4+ or CD8+ T cells sorted from blood, obtained in a trial of the OX40 agonist ivuxolimab. CDR3 sequence reads: CARSLCPERNTIYF. In DNA form, the CDR3 reads TGTGCCAGAAGCTTGTGTCCAGAACGAAACACCATATATTTT.